These 27 T cell receptor beta chains share one sample of origin, sequenced in a study of T cells after yellow fever vaccination. TCRdb itself ran the 5' RACE reads through MiXCR, one entry per CDR3 protein. The profile shows around 530,000 distinct CDR3 sequences, approximately 16% of them singletons. The sample consisted of PBMCs, taken about 5 days after the first yellow fever vaccination. These receptors all come from a young man who received the YFV17D yellow fever vaccine.

J is TRBJ1-5 and V is TRBV27; weak D call: TRBD1 (6 bases). Between the trimmed V and J ends, which lost 4 bases and 10 bases, there was a span of 14 bases. CDR1 and CDR2 (germline): MNHEY, SMNVEV (reference sequence). The CDR3 covers 13 residues. The CDR3 spells CASSSDSGGPQHF. The CDR3 region has the DNA TGTGCCAGCAGTTCGGACAGTGGGGGACCCCAGCATTTT.

CDR3 loop: CASSRNARDGDTQYF. The CDR3 nucleotides are TGTGCCAGCAGCCGGAATGCCAGGGACGGAGATACGCAGTATTTT. The V gene is TRBV5-4, the J gene TRBJ2-3; D may be TRBD1 or TRBD2 (5 bases each). Per the germline V gene, CDR1 is SGHNT and CDR2 is YYREEE (reference sequence). The CDR3 consists of 15 residues. Trimming shortened V by 4 bases and J by 5 bases, and 17 bases separated the two germline ends.

V and J are TRBV7-2 and TRBJ1-2; 10 bases are a match to TRBD1. CDR3 length equals 14 residues. CDR1 and CDR2 (germline): SGHTA, FQGNSA. With V trimmed by 5 bases and J by 6 bases, 6 bases remained unmatched. The CDR3 sequence: CASSTGTGEHGYTF. DNA for the CDR3: TGTGCCAGCAGCACCGGGACAGGGGAACATGGCTACACCTTC.

In this sample, this clonotype turned up a few times. This sequence joins TRBV14 and TRBJ2-5; either TRBD1 or TRBD2 may supply D (6 bases each). V shed 1 base and J shed 1 base, with 19 bases lying between them. Looked up from germline, CDR1 is SGHDN and CDR2 is FVKESK. This CDR3 region has 18 residues. The CDR3 loop reads CASSQAGVRGPFQETQYF. The CDR3 DNA reads TGTGCCAGCAGCCAAGCAGGGGTGCGGGGACCCTTCCAAGAGACCCAGTACTTC.

This clonotype was counted a few times. The genes are TRBV7-8 and TRBJ1-1; D unclear. The V end lost 1 base, the J end lost 8 bases, and 8 bases lay between the germline ends. Germline CDR1 and CDR2: SGHVS and FQNEAQ. This CDR3 contains 12 residues. Here the CDR3 DNA reads TGTGCCAGCAGCTTAGGATCAGGAGAAGCTTTCTTT. Amino acids: CASSLGSGEAFF.

This clonotype was detected only a few times. The chain links TRBV20-1 to TRBJ2-7; unclear D gene. Per the germline V gene, CDR1 is DFQATT and CDR2 is SNEGSKA (reference sequence). Trimming shortened V by 6 bases and J by 0 bases, and 18 bases separated the two germline ends. CDR3 size: 15 residues. CDR3 protein: CSASPGQQPSYEQYF. Here the CDR3 DNA reads TGCAGTGCATCACCCGGTCAGCAACCCTCCTACGAGCAGTACTTC.

V gene TRBV12-3 or TRBV12-4 combines with J gene TRBJ2-6; the D is unclear. The CDR3 is 14 amino acids. Trimming took off 5 bases at V and 7 bases at J, with 12 bases between the two ends. The CDR3 here is CASSPHIRANVLTF. The CDR3 DNA is TGTGCCAGCAGTCCCCACATTAGAGCCAACGTCCTGACTTTC.

This chain joins TRBV5-1 and TRBJ2-7, with 7 positions matching TRBD1. V shed 5 bases and J 4 bases; nucleotides not matched to a gene: 12. The germline V gene encodes CDR1 SGHRS and CDR2 YFSETQ. CDR3 length equals 15 residues. The CDR3 nucleotides read TGCGCCAGCAGAGAGGGACAGACGGGCCAGTACGAGCAGTACTTC. Translated, it gives CASREGQTGQYEQYF.

Only a few counts were recorded for this clonotype. The chain carries TRBV7-2 and TRBJ2-5; no firm D call. V shed 4 bases and J shed 1 base, with 7 bases lying between them. The germline CDR1 and CDR2 sequences are SGHTA and FQGNSA. The CDR3 loop spans 13 amino acids. The chain's CDR3 is CASSSAPQETQYF. DNA for the CDR3: TGTGCCAGCAGCTCGGCGCCCCAAGAGACCCAGTACTTC.

The V call is TRBV7-2, the J call TRBJ1-4; 7 nucleotides align to TRBD1. Germline CDR1 reads SGHTA; CDR2 reads FQGNSA. The length of the CDR3 is 14 residues. J gave up 8 bases and V 5 bases, and 8 bases lay outside the gene matches. CDR3 coding DNA: TGTGCCAGCAGCCCCCGACAGGGAGTCGAAAAACTGTTTTTT. This sequence encodes CASSPRQGVEKLFF.

The chain employs TRBV7-9 and TRBJ1-2; a weak D match, TRBD1 (5 bases). Germline CDR1 and CDR2: SEHNR and FQNEAQ (reference sequence). Trimming pared 10 bases from V and 8 bases from J, leaving 20 bases between. This CDR3 is built from 13 residues. The chain's CDR3 is CAIAAAGHKGYTF. The CDR3 coding sequence is TGTGCCATCGCCGCGGCAGGGCATAAGGGCTACACCTTC.

This clonotype has a handful of counts. The rearrangement links TRBV3-1 to TRBJ2-1; TRBD2 matches 9 bases. Germline V gene lookup returns CDR1 LGHDT and CDR2 YNNKEL (reference sequence). This CDR3 spans 15 amino acids. The J segment lost 4 bases and the V segment lost 3 bases, leaving 4 bases of the junction unmatched. CDR3 DNA: TGTGCCAGCAGCCATAGCGGGGGACTTTACAATGAGCAGTTCTTC. Translated: CASSHSGGLYNEQFF.

This clonotype was counted a few times. V is TRBV7-2 and J is TRBJ2-5, with 7 positions matching TRBD2. This CDR3 comprises 13 residues. Trimming took 1 base from V and 7 from J; bases not matched to a gene: 3. Germline assignment: CDR1 SGHTA and CDR2 FQGNSA. In nucleotides, the CDR3 is TGTGCCAGCAGCTTAGACCGGGGGGTGACCCAGTACTTC. Translated: CASSLDRGVTQYF.

The chain employs TRBV6-5 and TRBJ2-5; tentatively, D is TRBD1 (5 bases). The CDR3 has 15 residues. Between the trimmed V and J ends, which lost 0 bases and 2 bases, there was a span of 10 bases. Germline CDR1 reads MNHEY; CDR2 reads SVGAGI. The CDR3 reads CASSYSPGQQETQYF. The CDR3 DNA sequence: TGTGCCAGCAGTTACTCCCCAGGGCAGCAAGAGACCCAGTACTTC.

The V call is TRBV14, the J call TRBJ2-1, with TRBD2 matching 7 bases. Trimming at V came to 3 bases and at J to 8 bases, leaving 7 bases not matched to a gene. This CDR3 spans 14 amino acids. Germline V gene sequence: CDR1 SGHDN, CDR2 FVKESK. The CDR3 sequence: CASSHRGLPDEQFF. The DNA of the CDR3 is TGTGCCAGCAGCCACCGGGGACTACCTGATGAGCAGTTCTTC.

This clonotype was recorded many times. V usage is TRBV7-2 and J usage is TRBJ1-2; no definite D call. In germline, CDR1 is SGHTA, CDR2 FQGNSA. With 2 bases removed from V and 5 bases from J, the gap between germline ends came to 9 bases. The CDR3 totals 13 residues. The CDR3 bases are TGTGCCAGCAGCTTATGGGCAGCGTATGGCTACACCTTC. It yields the protein CASSLWAAYGYTF.

This chain uses TRBV12-3 or TRBV12-4 with TRBJ2-1; TRBD2 might be the D (7 bases). This CDR3 is 14 amino acids long. V was clipped by 11 bases and J by 1 base, with 15 bases between them. CDR3 protein: CALGGASSYNEQFF. CDR3 coding DNA: TGTGCCCTGGGGGGGGCGAGTTCCTACAATGAGCAGTTCTTC.

This clonotype came up once. The chain combines TRBV30 with TRBJ2-4, with D unresolved. Germline lookup yields CDR1 GTSNPN and CDR2 SVGIG (reference sequence). The CDR3 extends over 13 amino acids. Trimming left V 2 bases short and J 6 bases short, with 11 bases between. DNA of the CDR3: TGTGCCTGGAGTCTCGGCGCAGGAAACATTCAGTACTTC. Residues: CAWSLGAGNIQYF.

The V and J genes are TRBV3-1 and TRBJ2-5, with a weak D call TRBD2 (6 bases). This CDR3 is 15 amino acids long. Trimming shortened V by 0 bases and J by 5 bases, and 13 bases separated the two germline ends. Germline V gene data show CDR1 as LGHDT and CDR2 as YNNKEL (reference sequence). CDR3 nucleotide sequence: TGTGCCAGCAGCCAAGAAGGAGCAGGGAGGGAGACCCAGTACTTC. Its protein product is CASSQEGAGRETQYF.

This clonotype appeared a few times. J is TRBJ1-1 and V is TRBV30; perhaps TRBD1 as D (6 bases). V was trimmed by 4 bases and J by 4 bases, leaving 13 bases between them. Germline CDR1 and CDR2: GTSNPN and SVGIG (reference sequence). The CDR3 is made up of 13 amino acids. CDR3 in DNA: TGTGCCTGGACCGTGACAGGCGGCACTGAAGCTTTCTTT. This translates into CAWTVTGGTEAFF.

V is TRBV5-6 and J is TRBJ2-7; TRBD1 agrees at 8 bases. Germline loops: CDR1 SGHDT, CDR2 YYEEEE. The CDR3 spans 13 residues. The junction had 3 bases not matched to a gene; V was cut back by 3 bases and J by 4 bases. CDR3 in amino acids: CASSWDRKYEQYV. CDR3 in DNA: TGTGCCAGCAGCTGGGACAGGAAGTACGAGCAGTACGTC.

V and J are TRBV20-1 and TRBJ2-5; the D gene is possibly TRBD1 (6 bases). V lost 5 bases, J lost 7 bases, and 17 bases lay in between. CDR3 length equals 13 residues. The V gene's germline CDR1 is DFQATT and CDR2 SNEGSKA (reference sequence). Written as DNA, the CDR3 is TGCAGTGCTCTACTACAGGGTGAAGGGACCCAGTACTTC. Residues: CSALLQGEGTQYF.

This clonotype was found a few times. The chain is built from TRBV20-1 and TRBJ2-3; D gene unclear. Trimming removed 5 bases at V and 2 bases at J, with 14 bases between. CDR1 is DFQATT, CDR2 SNEGSKA, per germline (reference sequence). The CDR3 length is 14 residues. The CDR3 DNA follows: TGCAGTGCTTCTAGACAAGCGATCACAGATACGCAGTATTTT. Protein product: CSASRQAITDTQYF.

The V call is TRBV4-1, the J call TRBJ1-2; 9 nucleotides match TRBD1. The germline CDR1 and CDR2 sequences are MGHRA and YSYEKL. After removal of 1 base from V and 4 bases from J, the junction contained 10 bases not matched to a gene. The CDR3 sequence is 17 residues long. CDR3 nucleotide sequence: TGCGCCAGCAGCCAAGGACCCCTGGGGACAGGGTTCTATGGCTACACCTTC. Amino acid sequence: CASSQGPLGTGFYGYTF.

This clonotype was detected ten times or more. The rearrangement joins TRBV11-2 to TRBJ2-2, with D maybe TRBD1 (5 bases). Per germline, CDR1 SGHAT and CDR2 FQNNGV. This CDR3 is 13 amino acids long. The V end lost 5 bases, the J end lost 5 bases, and 9 bases lay between the germline ends. The CDR3 here is CASSLRVTGELFF. The CDR3 nucleotides read TGTGCCAGCAGCCTCAGGGTTACCGGGGAGCTGTTTTTT. Together with reference TRBV11-2 and TRBJ2-2, the CDR3 gives the full variable domain: EAGVAQSPRYKIIEKRQSVAFWCNPISGHATLYWYQQILGQGPKLLIQFQNNGVVDDSQLPKDRFSAERLKGVDSTLKIQPAKLEDSAVYLCASSLRVTGELFFGEGSRLTVL.

The rearrangement links TRBV14 to TRBJ1-5; 9 bases line up with TRBD1. Germline V lookup: CDR1 SGHDN, CDR2 FVKESK. The J segment lost 6 bases and the V segment lost 3 bases, leaving 9 bases of the junction unmatched. CDR3 size: 16 residues. The CDR3 DNA is TGTGCCAGCAGCCAGCCCAGGACAGGGGCAGGTCAGCCCCAGCATTTT. It codes for CASSQPRTGAGQPQHF.

This clonotype was detected only a few times. V and J are TRBV12-3 or TRBV12-4 and TRBJ2-1; 7 nucleotides match TRBD2. With V trimmed by 6 bases and J by 1 base, 9 bases remained unmatched. CDR3 length equals 16 residues. Here the CDR3 DNA reads TGTGCCAGCAGCCTCCGGGGGGACCAGTCCTACAATGAGCAGTTCTTC. Its translation is CASSLRGDQSYNEQFF.